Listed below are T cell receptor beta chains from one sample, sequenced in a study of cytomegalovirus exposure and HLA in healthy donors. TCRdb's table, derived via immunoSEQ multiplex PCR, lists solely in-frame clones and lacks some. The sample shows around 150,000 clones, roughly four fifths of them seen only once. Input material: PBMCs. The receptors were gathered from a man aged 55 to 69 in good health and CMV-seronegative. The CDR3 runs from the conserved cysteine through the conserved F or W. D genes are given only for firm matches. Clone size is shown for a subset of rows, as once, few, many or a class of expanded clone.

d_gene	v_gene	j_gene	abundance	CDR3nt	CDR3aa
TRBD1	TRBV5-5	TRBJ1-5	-	TGTGCCAGCAGCGAGGTACAGGGGGCCGGCAATCAGCCCCAGCATTTT	CASSEVQGAGNQPQHF
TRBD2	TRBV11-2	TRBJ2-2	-	TGTGCCAGCAGCTTAGCCCTCACTAGCGGGGACAACACCGGGGAGCTGTTTTTT	CASSLALTSGDNTGELFF
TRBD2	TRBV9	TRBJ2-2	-	TGTGCCAGCAGCGCCTGGTACGGGACTAGCGGCACCGGGGAGCTGTTTTTT	CASSAWYGTSGTGELFF
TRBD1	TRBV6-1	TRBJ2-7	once	TGTGCCAGCAGTTCATGGGACAGGGGTGCCCACGAGCAGTACTTC	CASSSWDRGAHEQYF
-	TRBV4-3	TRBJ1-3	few	TGCGCCAGCAGCCCCGGAGGATCTGGAAACACCATATATTTT	CASSPGGSGNTIYF
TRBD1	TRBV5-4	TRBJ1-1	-	TGTGCCAGCAGCCCAGGACAGGGGACTACTGAAGCTTTCTTT	CASSPGQGTTEAFF
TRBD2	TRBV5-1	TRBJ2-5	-	TGCGCCAGCAGCAGGGGACTAGCGGGACAAGAGACCCAGTACTTC	CASSRGLAGQETQYF
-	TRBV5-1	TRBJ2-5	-	TGCGCCAGCAGCCTAGAGTCGAGTTTTGGGGAGACCCAGTACTTC	CASSLESSFGETQYF
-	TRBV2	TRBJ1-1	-	TGTGCCAGCAGTGCGGGTAGGGGAGGCACTGAAGCTTTCTTT	CASSAGRGGTEAFF
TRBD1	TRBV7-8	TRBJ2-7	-	TGTGCCAGCAGCTCCCGGGACAGGGCCGAGCAGTACTTC	CASSSRDRAEQYF
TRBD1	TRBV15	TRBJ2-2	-	TGTGCCACCAGCAGGACAGGGGAGATCGGGGAGCTGTTTTTT	CATSRTGEIGELFF
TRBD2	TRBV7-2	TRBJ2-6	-	TGTGCCAGCAGCCCTCGGACTAGCGGGGAATCTGGGGCCAACGTCCTGACTTTC	CASSPRTSGESGANVLTF
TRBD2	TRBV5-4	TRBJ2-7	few	TGTGCCAGCAGCTCTAAAGCGGGAGTCTACGAGCAGTACTTC	CASSSKAGVYEQYF
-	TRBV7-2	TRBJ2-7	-	TGTGCCAGCAGCTTAGATCAGGGAACCTACGAGCAGTACTTC	CASSLDQGTYEQYF
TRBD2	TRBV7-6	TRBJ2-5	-	TGTGCCAGCAGCTCGTACCCCCGGGAGGGACAAGAGACCCAGTACTTC	CASSSYPREGQETQYF
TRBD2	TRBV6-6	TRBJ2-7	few	TGTGCCAGCAGTCCATCCCGGACTAGCGGATCATACGAGCAGTACTTC	CASSPSRTSGSYEQYF
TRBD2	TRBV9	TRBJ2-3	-	TGTGCCAGCAGCGTCAGGGTTGGGACTAGCGGGGATCACACAGATACGCAGTATTTT	CASSVRVGTSGDHTDTQYF
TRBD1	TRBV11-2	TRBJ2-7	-	TGTGCCAGCAGCCGGCTAGGTTCGGGGACAGGGTTTGGAGAGCAGTACTTC	CASSRLGSGTGFGEQYF